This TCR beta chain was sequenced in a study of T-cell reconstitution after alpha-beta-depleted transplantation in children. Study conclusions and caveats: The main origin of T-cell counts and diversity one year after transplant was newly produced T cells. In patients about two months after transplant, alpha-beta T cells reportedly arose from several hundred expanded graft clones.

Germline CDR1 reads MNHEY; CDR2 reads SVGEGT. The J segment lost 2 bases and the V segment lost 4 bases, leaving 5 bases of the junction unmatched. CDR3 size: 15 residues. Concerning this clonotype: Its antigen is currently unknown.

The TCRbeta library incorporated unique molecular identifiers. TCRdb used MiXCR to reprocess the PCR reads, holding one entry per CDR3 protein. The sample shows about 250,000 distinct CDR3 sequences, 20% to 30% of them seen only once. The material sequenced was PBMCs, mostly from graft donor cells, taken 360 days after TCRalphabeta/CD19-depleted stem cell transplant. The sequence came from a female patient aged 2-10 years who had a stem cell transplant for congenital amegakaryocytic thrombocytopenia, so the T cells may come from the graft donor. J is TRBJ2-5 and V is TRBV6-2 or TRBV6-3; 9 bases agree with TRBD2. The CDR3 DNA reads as TGTGCCAGCAGTTTGAGGCGGGAGGGACAAGAGACCCAGTACTTC. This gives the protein CASSLRREGQETQYF.